The text below deals with one T cell receptor beta chain. Its antigen remains unidentified. This sample is drawn from a study of shared clonotypes between healthy human individuals. Study conclusions and caveats: Sharing across four donors was seen in roughly 5.2% of naive CD4 clonotypes. The researchers took only blood, and tissue repertoires probably look different. Non-shared clonotypes were found to have lower generation probabilities than the clonotypes that were shared by all four of the sorted-subset donors.

Using immunoSEQ multiplex PCR, the repertoire was profiled, and TCRdb retains in-frame clones only, with some absent. The table has some 1 million clones, around 75% seen once. The V and J ends lost 1 base and 1 base respectively, with 7 bases between them. CDR3 length: 14 amino acids. Germline CDR1 is LNHNV and CDR2 is YYDKDF (reference sequence). Every donor was a Caucasian adult from Nashville, Tennessee. The sample comprised memory CD4+ T cells sorted from blood. Noted subset: CD45RA-negative fraction. The source of this sequence is a man between 18 and 35 years old in good health. This chain joins TRBV15 and TRBJ2-5; D unresolved. CDR3 amino acids: CATSRVKVQETQYF. In DNA form, the CDR3 reads TGTGCCACCAGCAGAGTCAAAGTCCAAGAGACCCAGTACTTC.